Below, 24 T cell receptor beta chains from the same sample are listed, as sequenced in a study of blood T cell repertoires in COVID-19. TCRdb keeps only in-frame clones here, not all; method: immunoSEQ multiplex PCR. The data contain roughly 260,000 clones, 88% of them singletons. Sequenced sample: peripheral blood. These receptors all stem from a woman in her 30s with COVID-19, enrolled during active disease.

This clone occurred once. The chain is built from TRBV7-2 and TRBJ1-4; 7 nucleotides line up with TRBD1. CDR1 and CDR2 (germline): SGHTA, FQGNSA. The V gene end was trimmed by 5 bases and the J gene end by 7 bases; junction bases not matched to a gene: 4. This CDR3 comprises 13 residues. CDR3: CASSRQGGEKLFF. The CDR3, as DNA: TGTGCCAGCAGCCGACAGGGTGGTGAAAAACTGTTTTTT.

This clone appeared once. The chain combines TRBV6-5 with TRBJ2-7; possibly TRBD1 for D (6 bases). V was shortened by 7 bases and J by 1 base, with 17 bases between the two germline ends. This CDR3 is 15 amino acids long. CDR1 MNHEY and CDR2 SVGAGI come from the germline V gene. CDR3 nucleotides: TGTGCCAGCATCATTAGGCCGGGACAATCCTACGAGCAGTACTTC. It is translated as CASIIRPGQSYEQYF.

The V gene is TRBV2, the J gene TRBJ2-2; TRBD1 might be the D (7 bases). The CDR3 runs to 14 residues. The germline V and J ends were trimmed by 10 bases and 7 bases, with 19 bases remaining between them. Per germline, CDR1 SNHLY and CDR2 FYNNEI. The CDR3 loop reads CATKGAAGGGELFF. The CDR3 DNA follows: TGTGCCACCAAGGGGGCGGCCGGGGGCGGGGAGCTGTTTTTT.

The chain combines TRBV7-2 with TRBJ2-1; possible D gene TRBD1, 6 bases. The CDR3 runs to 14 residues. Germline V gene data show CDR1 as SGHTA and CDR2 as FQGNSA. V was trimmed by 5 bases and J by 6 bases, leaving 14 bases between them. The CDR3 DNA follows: TGTGCCAGCAGCCACCGACAGGAGCCCAATGAGCAGTTCTTC. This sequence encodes CASSHRQEPNEQFF.

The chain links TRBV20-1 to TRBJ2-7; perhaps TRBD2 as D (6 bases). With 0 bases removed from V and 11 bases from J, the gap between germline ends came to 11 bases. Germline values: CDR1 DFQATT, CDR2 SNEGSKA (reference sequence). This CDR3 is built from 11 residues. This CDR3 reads CSARETSKEYF. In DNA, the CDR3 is TGCAGTGCTAGAGAGACTAGTAAGGAGTACTTC.

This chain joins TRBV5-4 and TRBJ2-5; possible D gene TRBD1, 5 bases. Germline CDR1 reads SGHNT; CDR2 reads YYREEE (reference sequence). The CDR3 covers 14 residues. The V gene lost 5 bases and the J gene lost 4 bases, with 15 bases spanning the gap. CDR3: CASREDISLETQYF. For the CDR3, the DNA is TGTGCCAGCAGAGAGGACATTTCGCTAGAGACCCAGTACTTC.

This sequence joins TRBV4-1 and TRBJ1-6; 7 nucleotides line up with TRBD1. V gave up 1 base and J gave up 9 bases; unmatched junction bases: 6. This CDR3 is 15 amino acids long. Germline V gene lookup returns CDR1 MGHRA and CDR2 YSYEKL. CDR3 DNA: TGCGCCAGCAGCCAAGGACAGGGTGATATTTCACCCCTCCACTTT. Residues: CASSQGQGDISPLHF.

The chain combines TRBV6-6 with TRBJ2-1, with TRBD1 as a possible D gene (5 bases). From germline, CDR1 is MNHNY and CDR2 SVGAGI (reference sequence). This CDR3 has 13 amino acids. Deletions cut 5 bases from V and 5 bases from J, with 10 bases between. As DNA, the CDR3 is TGTGCCAGCAGTGACAGACCTCACAATGAGCAGTTCTTC. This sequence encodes CASSDRPHNEQFF.

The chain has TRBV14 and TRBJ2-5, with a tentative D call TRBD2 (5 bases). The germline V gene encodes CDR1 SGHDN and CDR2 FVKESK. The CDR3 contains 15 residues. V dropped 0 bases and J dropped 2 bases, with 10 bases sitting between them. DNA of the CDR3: TGTGCCAGCAGCCAAGATCTGGGCGGGCAAGAGACCCAGTACTTC. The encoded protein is CASSQDLGGQETQYF.

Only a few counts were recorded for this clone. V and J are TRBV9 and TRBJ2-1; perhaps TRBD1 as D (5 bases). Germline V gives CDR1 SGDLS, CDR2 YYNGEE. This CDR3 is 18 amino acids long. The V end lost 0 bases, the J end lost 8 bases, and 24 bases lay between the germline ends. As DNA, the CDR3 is TGTGCCAGCAGCGTAGCTGGTGTCGCCGGATCAGGGTCCGATGAGCAGTTCTTC. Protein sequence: CASSVAGVAGSGSDEQFF.

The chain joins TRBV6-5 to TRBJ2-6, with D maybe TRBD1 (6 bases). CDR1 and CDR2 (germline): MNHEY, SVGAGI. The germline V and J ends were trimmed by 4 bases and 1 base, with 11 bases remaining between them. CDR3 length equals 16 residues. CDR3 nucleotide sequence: TGTGCCAGCAGTTCGACAGGTCCTTCTGGGGCCAACGTCCTGACTTTC. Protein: CASSSTGPSGANVLTF.

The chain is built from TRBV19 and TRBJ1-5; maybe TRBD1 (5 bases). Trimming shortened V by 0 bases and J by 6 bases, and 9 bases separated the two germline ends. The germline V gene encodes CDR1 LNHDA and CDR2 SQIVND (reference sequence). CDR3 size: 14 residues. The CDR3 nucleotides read TGTGCCAGTAGTATAGAGGGGCTTGGTCAGCCCCAGCATTTT. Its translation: CASSIEGLGQPQHF.

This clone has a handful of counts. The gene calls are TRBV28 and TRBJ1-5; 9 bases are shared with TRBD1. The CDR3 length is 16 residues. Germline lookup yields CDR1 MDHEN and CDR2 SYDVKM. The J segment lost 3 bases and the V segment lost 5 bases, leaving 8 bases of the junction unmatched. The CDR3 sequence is CASSKAGTGLNQPQHF. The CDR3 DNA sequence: TGTGCCAGCAGTAAGGCCGGGACAGGGCTCAATCAGCCCCAGCATTTT. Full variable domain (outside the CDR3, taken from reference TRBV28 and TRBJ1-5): DVKVTQSSRYLVKRTGEKVFLECVQDMDHENMFWYRQDPGLGLRLIYFSYDVKMKEKGDIPEGYSVSREKKERFSLILESASTNQTSMYLCASSKAGTGLNQPQHFGDGTRLSIL.

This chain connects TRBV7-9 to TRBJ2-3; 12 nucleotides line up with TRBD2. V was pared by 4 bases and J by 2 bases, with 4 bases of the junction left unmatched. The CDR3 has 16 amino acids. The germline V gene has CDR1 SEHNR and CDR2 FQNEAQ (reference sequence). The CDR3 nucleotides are TGTGCCAGCAGCTCCTGGACTAGCGGGGTCACAGATACGCAGTATTTT. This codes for CASSSWTSGVTDTQYF.

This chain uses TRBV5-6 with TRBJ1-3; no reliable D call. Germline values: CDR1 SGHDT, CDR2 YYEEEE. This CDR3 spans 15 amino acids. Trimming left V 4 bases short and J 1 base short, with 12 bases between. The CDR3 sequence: CASSRAGLSGNTIYF. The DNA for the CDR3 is TGTGCCAGCAGCAGGGCGGGTTTATCTGGAAACACCATATATTTT.

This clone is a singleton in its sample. The DNA of the CDR3 is TGTGCCAGCAGTCTCCCGGGACTTCCCTACGAGCAGTACTTC. The encoded protein is CASSLPGLPYEQYF. The V and J genes are TRBV28 and TRBJ2-7; perhaps TRBD2 as D (6 bases). Trimming pared 5 bases from V and 2 bases from J, leaving 13 bases between. CDR3 length: 14 amino acids. Per the germline V gene, CDR1 is MDHEN and CDR2 is SYDVKM.

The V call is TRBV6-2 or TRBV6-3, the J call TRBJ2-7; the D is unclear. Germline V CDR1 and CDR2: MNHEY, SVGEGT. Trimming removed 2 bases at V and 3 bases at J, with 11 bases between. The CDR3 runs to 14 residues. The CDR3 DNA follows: TGTGCCAGCAGTTACCCCAGGAATCACTACGAGCAGTACTTC. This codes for CASSYPRNHYEQYF.

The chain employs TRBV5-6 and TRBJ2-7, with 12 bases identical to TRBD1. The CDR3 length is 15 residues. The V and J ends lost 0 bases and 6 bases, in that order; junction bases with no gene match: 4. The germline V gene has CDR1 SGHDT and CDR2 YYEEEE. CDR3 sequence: CASSLAGTGGGEQYF. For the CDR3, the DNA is TGTGCCAGCAGCTTGGCCGGGACAGGGGGCGGCGAGCAGTACTTC.

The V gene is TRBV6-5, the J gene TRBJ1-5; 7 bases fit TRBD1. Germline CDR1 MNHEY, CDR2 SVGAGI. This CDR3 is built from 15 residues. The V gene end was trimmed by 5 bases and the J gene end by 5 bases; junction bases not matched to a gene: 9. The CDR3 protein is CASSTKRGRDQPQHF. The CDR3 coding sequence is TGTGCCAGCAGTACTAAAAGGGGGCGCGATCAGCCCCAGCATTTT.

CDR3 residues: CASTPGTGYSEQYF. CDR3 DNA sequence: TGCGCCAGCACCCCGGGCACAGGGTACTCCGAGCAGTACTTC. The rearrangement uses TRBV5-1 and TRBJ2-7, with D possibly matching TRBD1 (6 bases). V was shortened by 6 bases and J by 6 bases, with 19 bases between the two germline ends. The CDR3 is 14 amino acids. CDR1 and CDR2 from the germline V gene are SGHRS and YFSETQ.

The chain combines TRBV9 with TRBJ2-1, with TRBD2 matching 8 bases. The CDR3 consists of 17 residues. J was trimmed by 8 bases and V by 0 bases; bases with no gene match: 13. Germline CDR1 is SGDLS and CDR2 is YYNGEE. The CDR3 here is CASSVGGRAGGAHEQFF. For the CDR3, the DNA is TGTGCCAGCAGCGTAGGAGGTAGGGCGGGGGGAGCCCATGAGCAGTTCTTC. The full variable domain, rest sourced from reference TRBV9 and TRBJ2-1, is DSGVTQTPKHLITATGQRVTLRCSPRSGDLSVYWYQQSLDQGLQFLIQYYNGEERAKGNILERFSAQQFPDLHSELNLSSLELGDSALYFCASSVGGRAGGAHEQFFGPGTRLTVL.

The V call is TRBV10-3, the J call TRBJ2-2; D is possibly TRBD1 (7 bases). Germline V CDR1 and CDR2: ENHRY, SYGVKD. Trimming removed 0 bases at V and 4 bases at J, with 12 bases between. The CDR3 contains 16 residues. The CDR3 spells CAISESGGDSTGELFF. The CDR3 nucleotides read TGTGCCATCAGTGAGTCTGGAGGGGACAGCACCGGGGAGCTGTTTTTT.

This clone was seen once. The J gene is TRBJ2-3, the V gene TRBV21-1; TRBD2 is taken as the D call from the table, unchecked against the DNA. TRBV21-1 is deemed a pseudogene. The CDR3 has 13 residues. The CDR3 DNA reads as TGTGCCAGCAACCCTGAGCTCACAGATACGCAGTATTTT. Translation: CASNPELTDTQYF.

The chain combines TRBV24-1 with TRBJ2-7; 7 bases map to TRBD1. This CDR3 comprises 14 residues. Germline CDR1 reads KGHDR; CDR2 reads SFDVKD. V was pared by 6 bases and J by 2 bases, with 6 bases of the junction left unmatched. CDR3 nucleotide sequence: TGTGCCACCAGTCCTGGGACAGTAACCTACGAGCAGTACTTC. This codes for CATSPGTVTYEQYF.